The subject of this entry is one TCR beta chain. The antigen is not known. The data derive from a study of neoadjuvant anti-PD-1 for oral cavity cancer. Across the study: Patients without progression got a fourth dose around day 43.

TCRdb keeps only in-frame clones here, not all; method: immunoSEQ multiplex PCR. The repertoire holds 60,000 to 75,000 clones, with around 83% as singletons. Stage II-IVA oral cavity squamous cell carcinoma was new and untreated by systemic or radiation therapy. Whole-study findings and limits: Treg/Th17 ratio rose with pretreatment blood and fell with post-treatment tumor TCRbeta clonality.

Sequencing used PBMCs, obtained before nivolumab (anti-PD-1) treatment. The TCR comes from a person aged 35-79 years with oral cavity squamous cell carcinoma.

Here the CDR3 reads CASSIGGQSVGELFF. The CDR3 nucleotides are TGTGCCAGTAGTATAGGAGGGCAGTCGGTCGGGGAGCTGTTTTTT. V usage is TRBV19 and J usage is TRBJ2-2, with D tentatively TRBD2 (5 bases). Germline CDR1 is LNHDA and CDR2 is SQIVND (reference sequence). With 1 base removed from V and 7 bases from J, the gap between germline ends came to 13 bases. This CDR3 is 15 amino acids long.